A selection of T cell receptor beta chains follows, all from one sample in a study of cytomegalovirus exposure and HLA in healthy donors. Sequencing used immunoSEQ multiplex PCR; TCRdb keeps in-frame clones, though not all of them. The table shows around 200,000 clones, with about 81% occurring only once. Sequences were obtained from PBMCs. These receptors were obtained from a woman in her 30s in good health and CMV-seronegative. Both conserved end residues are part of each CDR3. Each record gives: V gene, clone size, J gene, D gene, CDR3 DNA, CDR3 protein. D genes are given only for firm matches. Clone size is stated in some rows and not others, as once, few, many or a class when expanded.

V: TRBV4-1
size: .
J: TRBJ1-1
D: .
DNA: TGCGCCAGCAGCCAAGATCTCGGGGGTAGGAAAGCTTTCTTT
CDR3: CASSQDLGGRKAFF

V: TRBV5-1
size: .
J: TRBJ2-2
D: .
DNA: TGCGCCAGCAGCTATTACAGGGTTCCCACCGGGGAGCTGTTTTTT
CDR3: CASSYYRVPTGELFF

V: TRBV6-5
size: .
J: TRBJ2-7
D: TRBD2
DNA: TGTGCCAGCAGTTACTCGCTAGCGGGACGGTCCTACGAGCAGTACTTC
CDR3: CASSYSLAGRSYEQYF

V: TRBV5-1
size: .
J: TRBJ2-3
D: .
DNA: TGCGCCAGCAGCTTGGAAGAGGGGGGGTTTAGCACAGATACGCAGTATTTT
CDR3: CASSLEEGGFSTDTQYF

V: TRBV27
size: .
J: TRBJ1-5
D: TRBD1
DNA: TGTGCCAGCAGTTCAGACAGGGGAGGTCAGCCCCAGCATTTT
CDR3: CASSSDRGGQPQHF

V: TRBV18
size: few
J: TRBJ2-1
D: TRBD1
DNA: TGTGCCAGCTCACCAAAGACGGGACAGGGTTACAGTGAGCAGTTCTTC
CDR3: CASSPKTGQGYSEQFF

V: TRBV6-5
size: .
J: TRBJ2-2
D: TRBD1
DNA: TGTGCCAGCAGTTACATATCAGGGGGCTTAGCCGGGGAGCTGTTTTTT
CDR3: CASSYISGGLAGELFF

V: TRBV18
size: .
J: TRBJ2-7
D: TRBD1
DNA: TGTGCCAGCTCCCCCCGACAGGGCGTCTACGAGCAGTACTTC
CDR3: CASSPRQGVYEQYF

V: TRBV6-6
size: .
J: TRBJ2-3
D: .
DNA: TGTGCCAGCAGCCCGACGTGGCCGGGTGGAGATACGCAGTATTTT
CDR3: CASSPTWPGGDTQYF

V: TRBV2
size: once
J: TRBJ1-2
D: .
DNA: TGTGCCAGCAGTGAATTGACAGAATCCTATGGCTACACCTTC
CDR3: CASSELTESYGYTF

V: TRBV2
size: .
J: TRBJ2-5
D: TRBD2
DNA: TGTGCCACCCACCTAGCGGGAGGGCCCGGGGCCCAGTACTTC
CDR3: CATHLAGGPGAQYF

V: TRBV4-1
size: .
J: TRBJ2-7
D: TRBD2
DNA: TGCGCCAGCAGCCAAGGGGGACTAGCGGGGGGCTACGAGCAGTACTTC
CDR3: CASSQGGLAGGYEQYF

V: TRBV6-1
size: .
J: TRBJ2-6
D: .
DNA: TGTGCCAGCCCTAGGGGCCCTGGGGCCAACGTCCTGACTTTC
CDR3: CASPRGPGANVLTF

V: TRBV28
size: .
J: TRBJ1-5
D: .
DNA: TGTGCCAGCAGTTTATTCGGCCGACATACAGGGATGTATCAGCCCCAGCATTTT
CDR3: CASSLFGRHTGMYQPQHF

V: TRBV5-1
size: .
J: TRBJ1-3
D: .
DNA: TGCGCCAGCAGCCCTCGGACGGGAGATAACACCATATATTTT
CDR3: CASSPRTGDNTIYF

V: TRBV9
size: .
J: TRBJ1-2
D: TRBD1
DNA: TGTGCCAGCAGCGTGACAGGGGGACCCTATGGCTACACCTTC
CDR3: CASSVTGGPYGYTF

V: TRBV10-3
size: .
J: TRBJ2-2
D: .
DNA: TGTGCCATCAGTCCCACAGGGTTGGGGGCCGGGGAGCTGTTTTTT
CDR3: CAISPTGLGAGELFF

V: TRBV29-1
size: .
J: TRBJ2-2
D: .
DNA: TGCAGCGTCCATAGAGATACCGGGGAGCTGTTTTTT
CDR3: CSVHRDTGELFF

V: TRBV5-1
size: .
J: TRBJ1-2
D: TRBD1
DNA: TGCGCCAGCAGCTTGGGACAGGGGGTCAAGGGCTACACCTTC
CDR3: CASSLGQGVKGYTF

V: TRBV27
size: .
J: TRBJ1-1
D: .
DNA: TGTGCCAGCAGTTTATCCCTACTTACAGGGAACACTGAAGCTTTCTTT
CDR3: CASSLSLLTGNTEAFF